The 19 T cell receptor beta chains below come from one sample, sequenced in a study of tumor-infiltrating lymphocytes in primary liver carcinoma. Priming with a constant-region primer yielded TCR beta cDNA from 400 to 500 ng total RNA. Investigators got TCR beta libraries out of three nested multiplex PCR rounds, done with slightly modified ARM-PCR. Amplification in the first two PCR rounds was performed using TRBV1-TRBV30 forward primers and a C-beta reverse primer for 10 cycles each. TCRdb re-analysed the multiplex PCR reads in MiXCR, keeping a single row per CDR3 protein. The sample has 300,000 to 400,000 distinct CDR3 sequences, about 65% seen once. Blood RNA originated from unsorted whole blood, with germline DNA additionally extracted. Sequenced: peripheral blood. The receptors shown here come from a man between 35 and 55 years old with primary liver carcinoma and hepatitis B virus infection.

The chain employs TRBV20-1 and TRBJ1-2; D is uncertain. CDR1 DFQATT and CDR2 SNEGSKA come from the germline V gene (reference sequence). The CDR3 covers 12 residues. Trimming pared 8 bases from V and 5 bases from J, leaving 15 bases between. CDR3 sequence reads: CSSRSGSYGYTF. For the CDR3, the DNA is TGCAGTTCAAGGAGCGGCTCATATGGCTACACCTTC.

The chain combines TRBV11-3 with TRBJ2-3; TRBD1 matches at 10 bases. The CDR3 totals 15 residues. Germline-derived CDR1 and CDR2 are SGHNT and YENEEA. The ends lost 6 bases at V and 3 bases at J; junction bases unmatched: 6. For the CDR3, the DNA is TGTGCCAGCAGGCCGTGGACAGGGGGAACAGATACGCAGTATTTT. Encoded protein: CASRPWTGGTDTQYF. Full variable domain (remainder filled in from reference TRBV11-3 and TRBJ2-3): EAGVVQSPRYKIIEKKQPVAFWCNPISGHNTLYWYLQNLGQGPELLIRYENEEAVDDSQLPKDRFSAERLKGVDSTLKIQPAELGDSAVYLCASRPWTGGTDTQYFGPGTRLTVL.

As DNA, the CDR3 is TGTGCCAGCAGTGAGGAGACAGGCCCAAACTATGGCTACACCTTC. Protein product: CASSEETGPNYGYTF. The chain employs TRBV6-4 and TRBJ1-2, with D tentatively TRBD1 (6 bases). The germline V gene has CDR1 MRHNA and CDR2 SNTAGT. Trimming stripped 3 bases from V and 2 bases from J, with 13 bases between. The CDR3 extends over 15 amino acids.

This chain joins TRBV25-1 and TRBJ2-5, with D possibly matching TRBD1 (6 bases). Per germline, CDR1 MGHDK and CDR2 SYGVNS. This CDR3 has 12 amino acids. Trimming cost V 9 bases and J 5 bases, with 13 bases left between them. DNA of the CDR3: TGTGCCAGGTCAACAGGGTTGGAGACCCAGTACTTC. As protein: CARSTGLETQYF. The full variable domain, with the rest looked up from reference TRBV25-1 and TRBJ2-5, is EADIYQTPRYLVIGTGKKITLECSQTMGHDKMYWYQQDPGMELHLIHYSYGVNSTEKGDLSSESTVSRIRTEHFPLTLESARPSHTSQYLCARSTGLETQYFGPGTRLLVL.

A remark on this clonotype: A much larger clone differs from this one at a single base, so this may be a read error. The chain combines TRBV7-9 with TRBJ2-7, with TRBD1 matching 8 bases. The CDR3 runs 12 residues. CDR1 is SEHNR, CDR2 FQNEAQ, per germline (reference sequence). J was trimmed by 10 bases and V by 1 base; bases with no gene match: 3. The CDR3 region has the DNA TGTGCCAGCAGCTTAGTGGGACAGGATCAGTACTTC. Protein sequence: CASSLVGQDQYF.

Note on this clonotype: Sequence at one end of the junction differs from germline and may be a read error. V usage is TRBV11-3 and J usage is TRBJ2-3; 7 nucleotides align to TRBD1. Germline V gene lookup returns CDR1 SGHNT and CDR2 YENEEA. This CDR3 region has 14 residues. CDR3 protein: CASSLRGQTDTQYF. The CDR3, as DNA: TGTGCCAGCAGCCTTCGGGGACAGACAGATACACAGTATTTT. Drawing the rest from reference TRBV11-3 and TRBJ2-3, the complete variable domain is EAGVVQSPRYKIIEKKQPVAFWCNPISGHNTLYWYLQNLGQGPELLIRYENEEAVDDSQLPKDRFSAERLKGVDSTLKIQPAELGDSAVYLCASSLRGQTDTQYFGPGTRLTVL.

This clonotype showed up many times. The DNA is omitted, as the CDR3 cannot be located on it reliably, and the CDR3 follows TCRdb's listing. The CDR3 is CASSLVGAGIRYF. The chain links TRBV5-4 to TRBJ2-7; TRBD1, as called in the table, went unchecked against the DNA. CDR1 is SGHNT, CDR2 YYREEE, per germline (reference sequence). From its first to its last residue, the CDR3 has 13 amino acids.

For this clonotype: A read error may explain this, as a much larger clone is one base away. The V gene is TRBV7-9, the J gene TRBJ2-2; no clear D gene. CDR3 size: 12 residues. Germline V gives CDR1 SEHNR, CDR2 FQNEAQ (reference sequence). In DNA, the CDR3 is TGTACCAGCAGCCCTTTTATCGGGGAGCTGTTTTTT. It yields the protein CTSSPFIGELFF.

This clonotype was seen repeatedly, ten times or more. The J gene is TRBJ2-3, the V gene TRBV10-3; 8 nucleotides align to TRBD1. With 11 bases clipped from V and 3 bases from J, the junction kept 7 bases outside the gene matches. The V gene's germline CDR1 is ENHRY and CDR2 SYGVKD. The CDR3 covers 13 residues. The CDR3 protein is CAGGQGVTDTQYF. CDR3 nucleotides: TGTGCCGGCGGACAGGGAGTTACAGATACGCAGTATTTT.

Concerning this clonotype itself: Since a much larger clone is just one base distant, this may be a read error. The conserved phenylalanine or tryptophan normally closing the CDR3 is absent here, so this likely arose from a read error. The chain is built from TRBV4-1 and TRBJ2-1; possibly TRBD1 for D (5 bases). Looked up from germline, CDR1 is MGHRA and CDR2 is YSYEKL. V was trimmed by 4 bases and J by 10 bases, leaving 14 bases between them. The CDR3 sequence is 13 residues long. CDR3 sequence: CASSPLRTREQFS. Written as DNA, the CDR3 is TGCGCCAGCAGCCCACTTCGGACAAGGGAGCAGTTCTCC.

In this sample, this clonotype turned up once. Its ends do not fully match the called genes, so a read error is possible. The CDR3 spells CTSSLRLVDLNEQFF. CDR3 nucleotide sequence: TGTACCAGCAGCTTACGACTAGTAGATTTGAATGAGCAGTTCTTC. This chain joins TRBV11-2 and TRBJ2-1; D may be TRBD2 (6 bases). The germline CDR1 and CDR2 sequences are SGHAT and FQNNGV. The CDR3 is made up of 15 amino acids. The whole variable domain, filled in from reference TRBV11-2 and TRBJ2-1, reads EAGVAQSPRYKIIEKRQSVAFWCNPISGHATLYWYQQILGQGPKLLIQFQNNGVVDDSQLPKDRFSAERLKGVDSTLKIQPAKLEDSAVYLCTSSLRLVDLNEQFFGPGTRLTVL.

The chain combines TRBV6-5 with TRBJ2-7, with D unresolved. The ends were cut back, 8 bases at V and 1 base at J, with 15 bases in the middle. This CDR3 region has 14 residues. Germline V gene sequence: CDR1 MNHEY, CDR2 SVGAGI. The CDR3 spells CASGPNRDSYEQYF. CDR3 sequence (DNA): TGTGCCAGCGGTCCGAATAGGGATTCCTACGAGCAGTACTTC.

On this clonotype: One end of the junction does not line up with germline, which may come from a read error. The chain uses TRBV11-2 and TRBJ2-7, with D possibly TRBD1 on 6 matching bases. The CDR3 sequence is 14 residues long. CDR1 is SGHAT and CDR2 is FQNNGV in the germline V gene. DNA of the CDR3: TGTGTCAGCAGCCCCGGACAGCTTGCCTACGAGCCGTACTTC. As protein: CVSSPGQLAYEPYF.

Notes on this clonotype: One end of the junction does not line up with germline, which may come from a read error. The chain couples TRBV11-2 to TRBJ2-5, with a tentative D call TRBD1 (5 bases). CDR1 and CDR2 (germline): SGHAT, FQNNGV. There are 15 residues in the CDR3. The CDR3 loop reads CANSLVPTPGETQYF. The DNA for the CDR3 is TGTGCCAACAGCTTAGTTCCTACCCCAGGGGAGACCCAGTACTTC.

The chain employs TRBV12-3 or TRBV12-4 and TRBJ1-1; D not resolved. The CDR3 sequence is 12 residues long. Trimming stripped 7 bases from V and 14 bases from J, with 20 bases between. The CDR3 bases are TGTGCCAGCATGGAGGGATTGTTGGGAGCCTTCTTT. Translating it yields CASMEGLLGAFF.

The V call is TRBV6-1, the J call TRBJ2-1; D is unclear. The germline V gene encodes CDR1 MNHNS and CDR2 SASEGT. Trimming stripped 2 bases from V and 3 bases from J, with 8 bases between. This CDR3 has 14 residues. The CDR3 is CASSEYTHYNEQFF. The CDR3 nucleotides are TGTGCCAGCAGTGAATATACTCACTACAATGAGCAGTTCTTC.

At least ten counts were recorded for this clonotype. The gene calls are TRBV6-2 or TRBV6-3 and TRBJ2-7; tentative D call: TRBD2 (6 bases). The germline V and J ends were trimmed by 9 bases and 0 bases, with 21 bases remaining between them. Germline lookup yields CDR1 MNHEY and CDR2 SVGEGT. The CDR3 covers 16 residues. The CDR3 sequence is CASRQSGGTSSYEQYF. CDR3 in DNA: TGTGCCAGTAGGCAGTCTGGCGGGACGAGCTCCTACGAGCAGTACTTC.

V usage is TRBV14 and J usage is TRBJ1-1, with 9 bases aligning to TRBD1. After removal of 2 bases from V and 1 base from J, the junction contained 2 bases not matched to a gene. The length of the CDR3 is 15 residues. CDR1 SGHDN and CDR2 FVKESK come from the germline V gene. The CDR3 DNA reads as TGTGCCAGCAGCCAAAGGACAGGGGAGAACACTGAAGCTTTCTTT. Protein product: CASSQRTGENTEAFF.

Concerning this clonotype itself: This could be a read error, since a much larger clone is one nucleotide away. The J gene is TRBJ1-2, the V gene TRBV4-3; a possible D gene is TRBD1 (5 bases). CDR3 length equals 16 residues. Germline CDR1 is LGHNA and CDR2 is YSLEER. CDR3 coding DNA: TGCGCCATCAGCCCCACACCCGGGGGGAGGGGCTATGGCTACACCTTC. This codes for CAISPTPGGRGYGYTF.